This TCR beta chain stems from a study of blood T cells in healthy people across ages. In its sample, this clonotype was seen once. This CDR3 is 14 amino acids long. Trimming cost V 7 bases and J 4 bases, with 15 bases left between them. PCR was performed a second time for about 7 to 12 cycles using a sample-barcoded 5' primer and a J-beta primer mix. Via MiXCR, TCRdb re-called the 5' RACE reads, giving one row per CDR3 protein. The sample includes hundreds of thousands of distinct CDR3 sequences, just under 25% of them seen just once. These data were likewise used in another study, on T cells of mothers and their children.

The sample comprised blood. The clonotype originates from a boy aged 5-17 years in good health. The rearrangement uses TRBV12-3 or TRBV12-4 and TRBJ2-3; TRBD2 might be the D (7 bases). This chain's CDR3 is CASNPGGDADTQYF. CDR3 coding DNA: TGTGCCAGCAATCCGGGGGGCGACGCAGATACGCAGTATTTT.